This TCR beta chain was obtained from a study of metastatic and nonmetastatic thyroid tumors. Background on the study: Where malignant and benign thyroid patients were concerned, repertoires were compared across blood and tumor or nodule tissue.

Per the authors' pipeline: Using the CDR3 differences seen across clinicopathological groups, the authors built a distant-metastasis classifier for papillary thyroid cancer, which was meant to discriminate distant-metastatic patients. TCRdb called clones again from the PCR reads with MiXCR. What appears here as the V and J calls and clone size reflects TCRdb's work, not the paper's. The sample consists of tens of thousands of clones, approximately 15% of them appearing once. The CDR3 extends over 11 amino acids. Trimming removed 0 bases at V and 7 bases at J, with 7 bases between. Germline V gives CDR1 DFQATT, CDR2 SNEGSKA (reference sequence). None of the patients had undergone any treatment ahead of thyroid surgery. This clone was observed at least ten times. Its target is unknown. Study observations and caveats: Malignant tumors reportedly showed significantly higher TCR beta diversity than benign nodules in both blood and tumor.

The chain employs TRBV20-1 and TRBJ2-7; D call uncertain. The receptor was isolated from a female donor with papillary thyroid cancer or a benign thyroid nodule (not recorded which). Some clones in this sample may be carry-over from other donors' samples. Source material: blood. In DNA form, the CDR3 reads TGCAGTGCTAGAGACGTCTCGGAGCAGTACTTC. It is translated as CSARDVSEQYF.